The source of this T cell receptor (beta chain) is a study of CD4+ T cells in melanoma. Concerning this clone itself: What it binds is unknown.

The CDR3 has 16 residues. Germline V lookup: CDR1 MNHEY, CDR2 SVGAGI. V lost 0 bases and J lost 7; bases outside the gene matches: 5. Findings and caveats of the study: A reported correlation linked neoantigen-specific CD4+ T cells to CD8+, macrophage and B cell function. Diverse differentiation states were reported for melanoma neoantigen-specific CD4+ T cells.

Profiled with immunoSEQ multiplex PCR; TCRdb holds only in-frame clones, not every one. Counted here are 50,000 to 60,000 clones, about 72% occurring once; the ten biggest clones make up about 5.1%. Sequencing was carried out using tumor tissue. This receptor was obtained from a human donor with melanoma. The gene calls are TRBV6-5 and TRBJ1-4; 10 bases are shared with TRBD1. CDR3 sequence: CASSYSTGGAGEKLFF. In DNA, the CDR3 is TGTGCCAGCAGTTACTCGACAGGGGGCGCGGGTGAAAAACTGTTTTTT.